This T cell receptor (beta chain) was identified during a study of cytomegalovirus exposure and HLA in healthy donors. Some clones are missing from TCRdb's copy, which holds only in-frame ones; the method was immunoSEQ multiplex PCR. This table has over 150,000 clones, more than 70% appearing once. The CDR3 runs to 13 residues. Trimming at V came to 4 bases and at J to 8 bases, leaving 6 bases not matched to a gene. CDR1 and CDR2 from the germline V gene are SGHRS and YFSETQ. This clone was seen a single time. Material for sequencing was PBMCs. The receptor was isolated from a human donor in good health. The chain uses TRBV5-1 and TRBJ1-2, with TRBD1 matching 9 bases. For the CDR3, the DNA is TGCGCCAGCAGCGTGGACAGGGGTGAAGGCTACACCTTC. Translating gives CASSVDRGEGYTF.